This TCR beta chain came from a study of T cells in Graves' hyperthyroidism and ophthalmopathy. In germline, CDR1 is SGHVS, CDR2 FQNEAQ. This CDR3 has 16 amino acids. Turning to this clonotype: The junction departs from the called germline gene at one end, perhaps through a read error.

There were TCR beta CDR3 regions amplified from RNA transcripts. Carried out on the TCR CDR3, a first-round RT-PCR used the HTBI primer set. TCRdb processed the multiplex PCR reads anew with MiXCR; each CDR3 protein has one entry. The table lists hundreds of thousands of distinct CDR3 sequences, roughly 46% of them singletons. The sequence was collected from an adult man with Graves' disease, either hyperthyroidism or ophthalmopathy (not recorded which). The sample comprised peripheral blood or thyroid tissue (not recorded which). V and J are TRBV7-8 and TRBJ1-6; 8 bases line up with TRBD1. DNA of the CDR3: TGTGCCAGCAGCGTAGCTCAGGGGGCTAATGATTCACCCCTCCACTTT. Amino acid sequence: CASSVAQGANDSPLHF.